This T cell receptor (beta chain) derives from a study of blood T cell repertoires in COVID-19. On the study more broadly: The samples span acute and convalescent COVID-19 from the United States, Italy and Spain. Sources were T cells, B-cell-depleted T cells, or PBMCs; the material itself was cDNA or gDNA.

How the authors handled the data: Scientists estimated how many nucleated cells there were by amplifying reference gene primers. The data were produced by immunoSEQ multiplex PCR, yet TCRdb's version contains in-frame clones alone and is incomplete. Clone size and the V and J calls come from that table; the DNA yielded D and trimming. Among under 60,000 clones listed, 80% to 90% were seen once. V was cut by 0 bases and J by 3 bases, with 5 bases left in between. Germline V gene data show CDR1 as SGHVS and CDR2 as FNYEAQ. The CDR3 runs 13 residues. The specimen sequenced was peripheral blood. The chain has TRBV7-6 and TRBJ1-1, with no clear D. The receptor was derived from a man aged 60 to 69 with acute or convalescent COVID-19. This CDR3 is CASSLAIDTEAFF. The CDR3 DNA is TGTGCCAGCAGCTTAGCGATAGACACTGAAGCTTTCTTT.